The 32 T cell receptor beta chains presented below share a single source sample, sequenced in a study of post-analysis software for immune sequencing data (dated by TCRdb to the mid-2010s). Broader findings and caveats from the paper: Patients showed significantly higher frequencies than controls for about five TRBV segments, among them TRBV5-6, TRBV5-1 and TRBV20-1.

No antigen is known for these receptors. Libraries were prepared through PCR. Sequenced using an Illumina HiSeq 2500. Unique molecular identifiers were incorporated into TCR beta cDNA libraries to reduce PCR and sequencing biases. Through fastp at Q25 and MiXCR, TCRdb rebuilt clones from the public reads, retaining in-frame beta chains. Rows are combined by CDR3 protein, so each entry shows the most common genes and DNA. The sample data list 750,000 to 950,000 distinct CDR3 sequences, and about 43% of these were observed just once. The ten biggest clones cover roughly 5% of the sample. Input material: blood. The receptors here all came from a girl aged 5-17 years with multiple sclerosis.

This clonotype was counted at least ten times. This chain uses TRBV12-3 or TRBV12-4 with TRBJ2-7, with D uncertain. V lost 1 base and J 3 bases, leaving 1 base between the germline ends. The CDR3 covers 11 residues. CDR3 sequence reads: CASSLGYEQYF. CDR3 coding DNA: TGTGCCAGCAGTTTAGGCTACGAGCAGTACTTC.

This clonotype was seen a handful of times. The chain couples TRBV20-1 to TRBJ2-1; 10 bases match TRBD2. The length of the CDR3 is 15 residues. The ends lost 6 bases at V and 4 bases at J; junction bases unmatched: 9. The germline V gene encodes CDR1 DFQATT and CDR2 SNEGSKA (reference sequence). The CDR3 is CSAHRLAGVYNEQFF. The CDR3 nucleotides read TGCAGTGCCCACCGGCTAGCGGGAGTGTACAATGAGCAGTTCTTC.

Worth noting for this clonotype: One end of the junction varies from germline; a read error may be responsible. This chain uses TRBV20-1 with TRBJ2-6; TRBD1 is a possible D gene (5 bases). Germline loops: CDR1 DFQATT, CDR2 SNEGSKA (reference sequence). The CDR3 is 12 residues long. The DNA of the CDR3 is TGCAGTGCGAGCTCTGGGGCCAACGTCCGGACTTTC. Translation: CSASSGANVRTF.

The J gene is TRBJ2-7, the V gene TRBV10-3; 8 positions match TRBD1. The end of the DNA is better explained by TRBJ2-5, so the J call may be wrong. The CDR3 runs 14 residues. Germline-derived CDR1 and CDR2 are ENHRY and SYGVKD. Here the CDR3 reads CAISPGQGGETQYF. In DNA form, the CDR3 reads TGTGCCATCAGTCCCGGACAGGGCGGGGAGACCCAGTACTTC.

This clonotype was seen at least ten times. V gene TRBV7-2 combines with J gene TRBJ2-3; D gene ambiguous. Trimming stripped 2 bases from V and 6 bases from J, with 18 bases between. This CDR3 spans 16 amino acids. Germline V CDR1 and CDR2: SGHTA, FQGNSA. The CDR3 reads CASSLNGPQKSDTQYF. In DNA form, the CDR3 reads TGTGCCAGCAGCTTAAACGGGCCTCAAAAATCGGATACGCAGTATTTT.

This rearrangement joins TRBV10-3 to TRBJ1-1; tentative D call: TRBD1 (5 bases). V lost 7 bases, J lost 2 bases, and 17 bases lay in between. Germline CDR1 and CDR2: ENHRY and SYGVKD. The CDR3 runs to 15 residues. In DNA, the CDR3 is TGTGCCATCACCCCCTCGGGGGGAACTAACACTGAAGCTTTCTTT. Amino acids: CAITPSGGTNTEAFF.

The chain employs TRBV29-1 and TRBJ2-7; D possibly uses TRBD1 or TRBD2 (5 bases each). The V gene's germline CDR1 is SQVTM and CDR2 ANQGSEA. The ends were cut back, 7 bases at V and 6 bases at J, with 22 bases in the middle. The CDR3 contains 14 residues. CDR3 in DNA: TGCAGCGGGAGCCAGGGACCGGACGCTTCCGAGCAGTACTTC. Protein product: CSGSQGPDASEQYF.

Here the CDR3 DNA reads TGCAGTGCTAGGAGGACTAGCGGACCGTACAATGAGCAGTTCTTC. Translated: CSARRTSGPYNEQFF. The V and J genes are TRBV20-1 and TRBJ2-1, with 10 bases matching TRBD2. This CDR3 spans 15 amino acids. J was trimmed by 4 bases and V by 3 bases; bases with no gene match: 6. Germline lookup yields CDR1 DFQATT and CDR2 SNEGSKA (reference sequence).

This clonotype was seen only a few times. V usage is TRBV29-1 and J usage is TRBJ2-7; D is possibly TRBD1 (5 bases). Trimming cost V 6 bases and J 3 bases, with 12 bases left between them. Germline V lookup: CDR1 SQVTM, CDR2 ANQGSEA. This CDR3 contains 12 residues. CDR3 nucleotides: TGCAGCGTAAACGCAGGGAACTACGAGCAGTACTTC. Its protein product is CSVNAGNYEQYF.

CDR3 loop: CAISETPGNQPQHF. The CDR3 DNA reads as TGTGCCATCAGTGAGACCCCAGGCAATCAGCCCCAGCATTTT. The V call is TRBV10-3, the J call TRBJ1-5; D gene unclear. CDR3 size: 14 residues. CDR1 ENHRY and CDR2 SYGVKD come from the germline V gene. Trimming left V 2 bases short and J 2 bases short, with 7 bases between.

This clonotype occurred a few times. The V gene is TRBV20-1, the J gene TRBJ1-5, with D maybe TRBD1 (5 bases). Germline lookup yields CDR1 DFQATT and CDR2 SNEGSKA (reference sequence). This CDR3 has 13 amino acids. The germline V and J ends were trimmed by 3 bases and 1 base, with 7 bases remaining between them. CDR3 bases: TGCAGTGCTAGTTACAGGAGCAATCAGCCCCAGCATTTT. It translates to CSASYRSNQPQHF.

This clonotype was seen a few times. The chain joins TRBV7-6 to TRBJ2-3; 9 nucleotides agree with TRBD2. CDR1 is SGHVS, CDR2 FNYEAQ, per germline. The CDR3 consists of 16 residues. Trimming removed 5 bases from V and 4 bases from J; junction bases left unmatched: 10. In DNA, the CDR3 is TGTGCCAGCAGCAGAGATCAGCTAGCGGGACCAGATACGCAGTATTTT. As protein: CASSRDQLAGPDTQYF.

The V gene is TRBV29-1, the J gene TRBJ2-7; 11 bases fit TRBD2. The V and J ends lost 6 bases and 6 bases, in that order; junction bases with no gene match: 13. CDR3 length equals 15 residues. Germline lookup yields CDR1 SQVTM and CDR2 ANQGSEA. The CDR3 loop reads CSVDGTSGKFGEQYF. The CDR3 bases are TGCAGCGTAGACGGGACTAGCGGAAAATTCGGCGAGCAGTACTTC.

This chain joins TRBV3-1 and TRBJ2-7; D unresolved. CDR3 length equals 15 residues. Trimming took 0 bases from V and 3 from J, leaving 12 bases between them. Germline-derived CDR1 and CDR2 are LGHDT and YNNKEL (reference sequence). The CDR3 DNA is TGTGCCAGCAGCCAAGACAGGATGGTGAACTACGAGCAGTACTTC. Translating it yields CASSQDRMVNYEQYF.

V and J are TRBV29-1 and TRBJ2-1, with D tentatively TRBD2 (6 bases). The germline CDR1 and CDR2 sequences are SQVTM and ANQGSEA. Trimming took 0 bases from V and 8 from J, leaving 14 bases between them. The CDR3 spans 14 residues. The CDR3 spells CSVEETGGTDEQFF. CDR3 in DNA: TGCAGCGTTGAAGAGACTGGCGGGACCGATGAGCAGTTCTTC.

The chain employs TRBV6-4 and TRBJ2-5, with no clear D. CDR3 length: 15 residues. CDR1 MRHNA and CDR2 SNTAGT come from the germline V gene. V dropped 2 bases and J dropped 1 base, with 11 bases sitting between them. The CDR3 loop reads CASSDRGRTQETQYF. The CDR3 coding sequence is TGTGCCAGCAGTGACCGAGGACGTACCCAAGAGACCCAGTACTTC.

This clonotype was seen only a few times. The chain links TRBV3-1 to TRBJ2-1; TRBD2 matches 11 bases. The V segment lost 3 bases and the J segment 9 bases; nucleotides outside the gene matches: 10. The V gene's germline CDR1 is LGHDT and CDR2 YNNKEL (reference sequence). The CDR3 sequence is 16 residues long. The CDR3, as DNA: TGTGCCAGCAGCCAGGGACTAGCGGCTGCGAGGGGTGAGCAGTTCTTC. Encoded protein: CASSQGLAAARGEQFF.

This clonotype was detected only a few times. J is TRBJ2-1 and V is TRBV18; possible D gene TRBD2, 5 bases. CDR3 length: 14 residues. Per the germline V gene, CDR1 is KGHSH and CDR2 is LQKENI. Trimming shortened V by 8 bases and J by 6 bases, and 17 bases separated the two germline ends. The CDR3 region has the DNA TGTGCCAGCCGAAGGGAAACTAGTATCAATGAGCAGTTCTTC. It encodes CASRRETSINEQFF.

This clonotype turned up a few times. The V gene is TRBV5-4, the J gene TRBJ2-5; 12 bases line up with TRBD2. The CDR3 loop spans 17 amino acids. Germline CDR1 reads SGHNT; CDR2 reads YYREEE (reference sequence). V was pared by 4 bases and J by 5 bases, with 12 bases of the junction left unmatched. CDR3 sequence (DNA): TGTGCCAGCAGCCCGACCCGACTAGCGGGAGCACGCGAGACCCAGTACTTC. This translates into CASSPTRLAGARETQYF.

The V call is TRBV6-5, the J call TRBJ1-2; TRBD1 matches at 8 bases. The CDR3 runs 16 residues. V was pared by 5 bases and J by 5 bases, with 13 bases of the junction left unmatched. Germline CDR1 is MNHEY and CDR2 is SVGAGI. The CDR3, as DNA: TGTGCCAGCAGTCGAAAGGACAGGGCCCTGTTGTATGGCTACACCTTC. This sequence encodes CASSRKDRALLYGYTF.

V and J are TRBV24-1 and TRBJ2-3; no clear D gene. Germline CDR1 and CDR2: KGHDR and SFDVKD. The CDR3 sequence is 13 residues long. Trimming took off 3 bases at V and 4 bases at J, with 7 bases between the two ends. Here the CDR3 DNA reads TGTGCCACCAGTGATAGGCGTCCAGATACGCAGTATTTT. This translates into CATSDRRPDTQYF.

This clonotype was detected only a few times. V gene TRBV29-1 combines with J gene TRBJ2-7; possible D gene TRBD2, 5 bases. Between the trimmed V and J ends, which lost 2 bases and 2 bases, there was a span of 10 bases. The CDR3 sequence is 13 residues long. The V gene's germline CDR1 is SQVTM and CDR2 ANQGSEA. CDR3 in DNA: TGCAGCGTTGAACTATCCGGGACCTACGAGCAGTACTTC. As protein: CSVELSGTYEQYF.

CDR3 amino acids: CASSRREAYEQYF. The CDR3 DNA is TGTGCCAGCAGTAGACGAGAAGCGTACGAGCAGTACTTC. The chain employs TRBV27 and TRBJ2-7; no firm D call. In germline, CDR1 is MNHEY, CDR2 SMNVEV (reference sequence). The length of the CDR3 is 13 residues. V was pared by 5 bases and J by 4 bases, with 12 bases between.

This clonotype has more than one count but fewer than ten. The chain carries TRBV25-1 and TRBJ2-3; 11 nucleotides match TRBD2. CDR1 is MGHDK, CDR2 SYGVNS, per germline. The V gene end was trimmed by 3 bases and the J gene end by 1 base; junction bases not matched to a gene: 6. CDR3 length equals 17 residues. CDR3 DNA: TGTGCCAGCAGTGACCCAATAGCGGGAGGGCGCACAGATACGCAGTATTTT. It encodes CASSDPIAGGRTDTQYF.

The chain couples TRBV6-6 to TRBJ1-1; D gene ambiguous. This CDR3 is built from 14 residues. CDR1 MNHNY and CDR2 SVGAGI come from the germline V gene (reference sequence). Trimming removed 3 bases at V and 3 bases at J, with 11 bases between. CDR3 residues: CASSYEGFYTEAFF. In DNA, the CDR3 is TGTGCCAGCAGTTATGAGGGATTTTACACTGAAGCTTTCTTT.

This chain links TRBV6-1 with TRBJ1-5; TRBD1 might be the D (5 bases). Germline CDR1 is MNHNS and CDR2 is SASEGT. Trimming left V 4 bases short and J 3 bases short, with 16 bases between. The CDR3 is 16 residues long. Written as DNA, the CDR3 is TGTGCCAGCAGTGGGATGGTGGGGGACCCCAATCAGCCCCAGCATTTT. Encoded protein: CASSGMVGDPNQPQHF.

The chain uses TRBV9 and TRBJ2-1; tentatively, D is TRBD1 or TRBD2 (5 bases each). There are 16 residues in the CDR3. The germline V gene has CDR1 SGDLS and CDR2 YYNGEE. Trimming shortened V by 4 bases and J by 6 bases, and 20 bases separated the two germline ends. The CDR3 DNA sequence: TGTGCCAGCAGCCTACCGGGACGGGATGGCCGCAATGAGCAGTTCTTC. The encoded protein is CASSLPGRDGRNEQFF.

V usage is TRBV7-8 and J usage is TRBJ2-5, with a tentative D call TRBD2 (7 bases). The J call could be wrong; TRBJ2-7 is a better fit for the DNA end. Germline CDR1 SGHVS, CDR2 FQNEAQ. The CDR3 is made up of 15 amino acids. The CDR3 spells CASSLGGGKLGEQYF. Written as DNA, the CDR3 is TGTGCCAGCAGCTTGGGGGGGGGCAAACTAGGCGAGCAGTACTTC.

This chain connects TRBV20-1 to TRBJ2-5, with 9 bases matching TRBD2. J lost 5 bases, V lost 0 bases, and 7 bases had no gene match. Per the germline V gene, CDR1 is DFQATT and CDR2 is SNEGSKA (reference sequence). This CDR3 region has 15 residues. In DNA form, the CDR3 reads TGCAGTGCTAGAGATGTGGCGGGAGGGCGCGAGACCCAGTACTTC. Protein sequence: CSARDVAGGRETQYF.

V usage is TRBV11-2 and J usage is TRBJ2-4; TRBD1 or TRBD2 may be the D gene (5 bases each). The ends were cut back, 1 base at V and 11 bases at J, with 9 bases in the middle. The CDR3 loop spans 12 amino acids. CDR1 is SGHAT, CDR2 FQNNGV, per germline. The DNA for the CDR3 is TGTGCCAGCAGCTTAGGGGGGATCGTTCAGTACTTC. It encodes CASSLGGIVQYF.

The gene calls are TRBV7-3 and TRBJ2-6; 8 nucleotides align to TRBD1. J gave up 4 bases and V 5 bases, and 7 bases lay outside the gene matches. The CDR3 runs to 16 residues. The germline gives CDR1 SGHTA, CDR2 FQGTGA. CDR3 in amino acids: CASSLRTGTGANVLTF. The CDR3 bases are TGTGCCAGCAGCCTCAGGACAGGGACCGGGGCCAACGTCCTGACTTTC.

The V and J genes are TRBV28 and TRBJ2-2, with 9 positions matching TRBD1. The CDR3 is 16 residues long. Germline CDR1 is MDHEN and CDR2 is SYDVKM. Unmatched junction bases numbered 9, after V lost 3 bases and J lost 7 bases. The CDR3 reads CASSFAGQGSGGELFF. Written as DNA, the CDR3 is TGTGCCAGCAGTTTTGCGGGACAGGGTTCTGGCGGGGAGCTGTTTTTT.